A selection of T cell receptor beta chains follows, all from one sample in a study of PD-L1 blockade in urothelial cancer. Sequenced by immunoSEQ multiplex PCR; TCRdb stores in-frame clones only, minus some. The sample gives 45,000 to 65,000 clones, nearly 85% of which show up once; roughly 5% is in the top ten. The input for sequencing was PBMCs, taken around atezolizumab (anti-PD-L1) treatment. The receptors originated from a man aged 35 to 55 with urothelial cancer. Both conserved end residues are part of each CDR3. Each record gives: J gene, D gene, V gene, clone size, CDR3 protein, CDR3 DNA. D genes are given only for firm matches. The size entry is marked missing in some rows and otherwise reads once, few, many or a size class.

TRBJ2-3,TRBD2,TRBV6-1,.,CASRRTSGTDTQYF,TGTGCCAGCCGTAGGACTAGCGGCACAGATACGCAGTATTTT
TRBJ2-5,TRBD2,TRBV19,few,CASSSRTSGYQGETQYF,TGTGCCAGTAGTTCCCGGACTAGCGGATACCAGGGAGAGACCCAGTACTTC
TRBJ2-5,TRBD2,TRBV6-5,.,CASSYRAGGEETQYF,TGTGCCAGCAGTTACCGGGCGGGAGGGGAGGAGACCCAGTACTTC
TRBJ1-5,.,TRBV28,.,CASSYDSGNSNQPQHF,TGTGCCAGCAGTTACGACAGTGGAAATAGCAATCAGCCCCAGCATTTT
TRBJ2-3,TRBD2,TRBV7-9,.,CASSLEGLVTDTQYF,TGTGCCAGCAGCTTAGAGGGACTAGTCACAGATACGCAGTATTTT
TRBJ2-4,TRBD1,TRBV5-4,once,CASSLGQGINIQYF,TGTGCCAGCAGCTTGGGACAGGGAATAAACATTCAGTACTTC
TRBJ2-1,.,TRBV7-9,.,CASGPAGIPYNEQFF,TGTGCCAGCGGTCCCGCCGGGATCCCTTACAATGAGCAGTTCTTC
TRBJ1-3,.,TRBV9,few,CASSVGLPGNTIYF,TGTGCCAGCAGCGTGGGACTGCCGGGAAACACCATATATTTT
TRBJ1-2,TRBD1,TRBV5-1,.,CASSSDREGYTF,TGCGCCAGCAGCTCCGACAGGGAAGGCTACACCTTC
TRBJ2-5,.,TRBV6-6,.,CAIRDAATWTQYF,TGTGCCATTCGAGACGCGGCTACATGGACCCAGTACTTC
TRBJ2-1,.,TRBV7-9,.,CASSSGTYNEQFF,TGTGCCAGCAGCTCCGGGACTTACAATGAGCAGTTCTTC
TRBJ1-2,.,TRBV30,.,CAWNSGSNYGYTF,TGTGCCTGGAACTCGGGATCTAACTATGGCTACACCTTC
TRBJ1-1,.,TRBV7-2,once,CASSVLGGTEAFF,TGTGCCAGCAGTGTCCTAGGGGGCACTGAAGCTTTCTTT
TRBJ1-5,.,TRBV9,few,CASSVGQINQPQHF,TGTGCCAGCAGCGTAGGTCAAATCAATCAGCCCCAGCATTTT
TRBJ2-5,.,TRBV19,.,CASRRDYEETQYF,TGTGCCAGTAGGCGAGACTACGAGGAGACCCAGTACTTC
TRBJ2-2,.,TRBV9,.,CASSVALRGTGELFF,TGTGCCAGCAGCGTAGCTCTTCGCGGAACCGGGGAGCTGTTTTTT
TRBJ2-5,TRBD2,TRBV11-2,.,CASSFGGGVPKTQYF,TGTGCCAGCAGCTTCGGCGGGGGAGTGCCCAAGACCCAGTACTTC
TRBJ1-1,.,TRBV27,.,CASSTRTATTNTEAFF,TGTGCCAGCAGTACTCGGACAGCAACGACGAACACTGAAGCTTTCTTT
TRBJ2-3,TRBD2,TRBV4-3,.,CASSQGLAGVGDTQYF,TGCGCCAGCAGCCAGGGACTAGCGGGAGTGGGGGATACGCAGTATTTT
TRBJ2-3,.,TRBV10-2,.,CASSGTYDTQYF,TGCGCCAGCAGTGGAACTTATGATACGCAGTATTTT
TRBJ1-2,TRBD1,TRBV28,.,CASSGDRGLLSYGYTF,TGTGCCAGCAGTGGGGACAGGGGGCTCTTAAGCTATGGCTACACCTTC
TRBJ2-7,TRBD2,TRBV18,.,CASSPSGRPYEQYF,TGTGCCAGCTCACCTAGCGGGAGGCCCTACGAGCAGTACTTC
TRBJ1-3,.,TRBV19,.,CASRGNLSPAPAPAGNTIYF,TGTGCCTCTAGGGGGAACCTCTCGCCGGCCCCAGCACCCGCTGGAAACACCATATATTTT
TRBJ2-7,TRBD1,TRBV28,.,CASSPGQGHEQYF,TGTGCCAGCAGTCCGGGACAGGGGCACGAGCAGTACTTC
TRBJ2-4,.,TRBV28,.,CASSPSAGVAKNIQYF,TGTGCCAGCAGTCCGTCAGCCGGAGTAGCCAAAAACATTCAGTACTTC
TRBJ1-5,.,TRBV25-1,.,CASSVSGGGTQPQHF,TGTGCCAGCAGTGTCTCAGGTGGAGGGACGCAGCCCCAGCATTTT